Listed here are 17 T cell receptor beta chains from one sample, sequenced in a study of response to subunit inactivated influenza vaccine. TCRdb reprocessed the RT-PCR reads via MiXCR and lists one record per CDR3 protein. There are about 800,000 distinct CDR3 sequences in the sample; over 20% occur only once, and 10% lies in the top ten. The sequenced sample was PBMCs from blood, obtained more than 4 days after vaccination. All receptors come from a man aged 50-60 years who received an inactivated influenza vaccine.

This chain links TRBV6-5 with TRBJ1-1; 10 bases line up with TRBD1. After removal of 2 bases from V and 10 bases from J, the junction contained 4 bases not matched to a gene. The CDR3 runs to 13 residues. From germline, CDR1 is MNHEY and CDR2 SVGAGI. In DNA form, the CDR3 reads TGTGCCAGCAGTTACCGGACAGGGGGTGTAGCTTTCTTT. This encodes CASSYRTGGVAFF.

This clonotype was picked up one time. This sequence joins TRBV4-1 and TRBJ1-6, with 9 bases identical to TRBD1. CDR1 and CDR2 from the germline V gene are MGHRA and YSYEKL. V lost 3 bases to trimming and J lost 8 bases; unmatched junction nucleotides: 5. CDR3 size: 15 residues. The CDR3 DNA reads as TGCGCCAGCAGCCAGGGACAGGGTCCTTATTCACCCCTCCACTTT. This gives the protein CASSQGQGPYSPLHF.

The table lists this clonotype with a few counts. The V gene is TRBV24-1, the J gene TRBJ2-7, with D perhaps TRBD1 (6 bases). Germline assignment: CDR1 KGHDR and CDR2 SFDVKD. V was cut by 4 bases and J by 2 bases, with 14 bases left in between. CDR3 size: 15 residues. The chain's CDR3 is CATSDDQGFTYEQYF. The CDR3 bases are TGTGCCACCAGTGACGACCAGGGGTTCACCTACGAGCAGTACTTC.

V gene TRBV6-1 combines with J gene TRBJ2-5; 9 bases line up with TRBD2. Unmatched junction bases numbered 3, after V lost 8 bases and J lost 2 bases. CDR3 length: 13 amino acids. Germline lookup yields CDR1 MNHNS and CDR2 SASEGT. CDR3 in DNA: TGTGCCAGCGGGACTAGCCCTCAAGAGACCCAGTACTTC. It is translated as CASGTSPQETQYF.

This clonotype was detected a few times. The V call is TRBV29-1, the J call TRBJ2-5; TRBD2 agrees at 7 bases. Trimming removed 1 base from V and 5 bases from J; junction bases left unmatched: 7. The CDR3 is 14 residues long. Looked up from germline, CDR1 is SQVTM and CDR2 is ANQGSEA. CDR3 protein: CSVEVLAPRETQYF. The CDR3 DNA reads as TGCAGCGTTGAAGTACTAGCGCCCAGGGAGACCCAGTACTTC.

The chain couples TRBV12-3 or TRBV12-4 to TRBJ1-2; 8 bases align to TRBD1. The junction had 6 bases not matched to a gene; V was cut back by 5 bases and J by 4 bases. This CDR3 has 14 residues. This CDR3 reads CASSPGQAGYGYTF. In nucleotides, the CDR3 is TGTGCCAGCAGTCCGGGACAGGCGGGCTATGGCTACACCTTC.

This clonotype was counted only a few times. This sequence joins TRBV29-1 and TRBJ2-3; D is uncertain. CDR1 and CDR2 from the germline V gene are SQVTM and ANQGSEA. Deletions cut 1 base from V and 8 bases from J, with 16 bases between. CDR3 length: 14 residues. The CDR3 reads CSVEGASIIGTQYF. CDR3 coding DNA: TGCAGCGTTGAAGGCGCCAGCATCATTGGTACGCAGTATTTT.

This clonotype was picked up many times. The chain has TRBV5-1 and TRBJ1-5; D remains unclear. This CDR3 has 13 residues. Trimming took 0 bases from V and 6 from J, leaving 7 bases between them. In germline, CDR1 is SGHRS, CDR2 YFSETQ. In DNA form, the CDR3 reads TGCGCCAGCAGCTTGGAGGGTTTTCAGCCCCAGCATTTT. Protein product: CASSLEGFQPQHF. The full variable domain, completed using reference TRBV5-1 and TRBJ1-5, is KAGVTQTPRYLIKTRGQQVTLSCSPISGHRSVSWYQQTPGQGLQFLFEYFSETQRNKGNFPGRFSGRQFSNSRSEMNVSTLELGDSALYLCASSLEGFQPQHFGDGTRLSIL.

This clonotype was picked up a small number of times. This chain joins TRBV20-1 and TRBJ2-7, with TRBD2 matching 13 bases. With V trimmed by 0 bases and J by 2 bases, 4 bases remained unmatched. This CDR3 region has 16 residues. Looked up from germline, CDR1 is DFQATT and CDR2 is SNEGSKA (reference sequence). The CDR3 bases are TGCAGTGCTAGAGATCCGGGACTAGCGGGAACCTACGAGCAGTACTTC. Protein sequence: CSARDPGLAGTYEQYF.

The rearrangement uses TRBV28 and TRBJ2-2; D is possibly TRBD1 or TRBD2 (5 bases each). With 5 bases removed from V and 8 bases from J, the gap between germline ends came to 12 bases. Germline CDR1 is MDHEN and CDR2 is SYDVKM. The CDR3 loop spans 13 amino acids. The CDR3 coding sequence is TGTGCCAGCAGTCCGGGATGGGGGGGGGAGCTGTTTTTT. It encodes CASSPGWGGELFF.

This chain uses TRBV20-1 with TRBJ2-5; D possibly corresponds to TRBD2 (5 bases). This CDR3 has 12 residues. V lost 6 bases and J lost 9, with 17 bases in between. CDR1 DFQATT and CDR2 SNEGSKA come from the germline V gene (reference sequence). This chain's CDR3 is CSAEGVSASQYF. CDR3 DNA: TGCAGTGCCGAGGGCGTTAGCGCCTCCCAGTACTTC.

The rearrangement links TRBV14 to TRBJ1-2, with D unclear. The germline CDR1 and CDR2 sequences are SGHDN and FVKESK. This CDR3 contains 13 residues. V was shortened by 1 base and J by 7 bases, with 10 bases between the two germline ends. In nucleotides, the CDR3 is TGTGCCAGCAGCCAAGTTCAGTCCGTTGGCTACACCTTC. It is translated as CASSQVQSVGYTF.

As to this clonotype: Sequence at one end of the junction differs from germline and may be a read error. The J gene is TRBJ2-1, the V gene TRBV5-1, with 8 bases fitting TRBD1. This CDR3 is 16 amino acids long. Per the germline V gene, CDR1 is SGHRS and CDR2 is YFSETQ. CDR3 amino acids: CASNLMAGGVYHEQFF. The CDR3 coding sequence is TGCGCCAGCAACCTCATGGCAGGGGGCGTCTACCATGAGCAGTTCTTC.

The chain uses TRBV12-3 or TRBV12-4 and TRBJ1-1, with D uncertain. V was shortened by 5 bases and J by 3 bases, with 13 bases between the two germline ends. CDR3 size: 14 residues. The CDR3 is CASSPSYIDTEAFF. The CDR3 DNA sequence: TGTGCCAGCAGTCCCTCATACATAGACACTGAAGCTTTCTTT.

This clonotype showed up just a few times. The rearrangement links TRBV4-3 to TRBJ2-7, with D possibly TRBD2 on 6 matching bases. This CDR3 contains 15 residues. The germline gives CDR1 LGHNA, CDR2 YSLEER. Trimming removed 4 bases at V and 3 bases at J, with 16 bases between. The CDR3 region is CASSRLGGEVYEQYF. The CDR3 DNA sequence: TGCGCCAGCAGCCGGCTCGGGGGAGAGGTCTACGAGCAGTACTTC.

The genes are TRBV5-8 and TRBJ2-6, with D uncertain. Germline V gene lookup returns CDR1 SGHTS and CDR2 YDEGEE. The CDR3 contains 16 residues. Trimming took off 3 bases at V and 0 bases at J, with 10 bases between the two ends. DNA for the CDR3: TGTGCCAGCAGCTCGCAGTGGTACTCTGGGGCCAACGTCCTGACTTTC. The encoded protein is CASSSQWYSGANVLTF.

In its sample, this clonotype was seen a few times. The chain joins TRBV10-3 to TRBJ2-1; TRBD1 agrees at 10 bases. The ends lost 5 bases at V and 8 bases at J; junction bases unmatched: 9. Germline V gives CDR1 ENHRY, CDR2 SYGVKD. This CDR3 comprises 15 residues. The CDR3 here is CAISPPGQGTDEQFF. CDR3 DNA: TGTGCCATCAGTCCTCCGGGACAGGGGACCGATGAGCAGTTCTTC.